This T cell receptor beta chain was obtained from a study of shared clonotypes between healthy human individuals. V was shortened by 4 bases and J by 7 bases, with 16 bases between the two germline ends. The CDR3 spans 13 residues. Germline CDR1 reads GTSNPN; CDR2 reads SVGIG (reference sequence). Profiled with immunoSEQ multiplex PCR; TCRdb holds only in-frame clones, not every one. The repertoire consists of roughly 2.1 million clones, with more than 85% occurring once and the leading ten covering roughly 1.7%. Positive CCR7 selection of CD45RO-negative cells yielded the naive CD8 cells, and terminally differentiated effector memory CD45RA+ cells were excluded.

V usage is TRBV30 and J usage is TRBJ1-2, with D unclear. The sample comprised naive CD8+ T cells from PBMCs. The sequence was collected from a man between 18 and 35 years old in good health. Some clones in this sample may be carry-over from other donors' samples. The CDR3 protein is CAWNWMGSGGYTF. CDR3 bases: TGTGCCTGGAATTGGATGGGTTCTGGTGGCTACACCTTC.